The 9 T cell receptor beta chains below were found in one sample sequenced in a study of CD8+ T cells in alopecia areata. RNA extraction was followed by reverse transcription into cDNA, which acted as the sequencing template. The assay was immunoSEQ multiplex PCR, and TCRdb's table has in-frame clones only and misses some. The repertoire holds fewer than 150,000 clones, with around 60% as singletons. Sequencing was performed on CD4+ T cells sorted from blood, taken at week 0. Every receptor here comes from a human donor with alopecia areata.

The chain employs TRBV4-1 and TRBJ2-1, with D tentatively TRBD2 (5 bases). V lost 4 bases and J lost 8, with 21 bases in between. CDR1 is MGHRA and CDR2 is YSYEKL in the germline V gene. CDR3 length: 16 residues. This CDR3 is CASSRSSGFESHEQFF. The CDR3 DNA reads TGCGCCAGCAGCCGTAGCTCGGGGTTCGAAAGTCATGAGCAGTTCTTC.

In its sample, this clone was seen a few times. The chain combines TRBV29-1 with TRBJ1-2, with TRBD1 as a possible D gene (5 bases). V was trimmed by 4 bases and J by 6 bases, leaving 9 bases between them. The CDR3 consists of 11 residues. Germline V lookup: CDR1 SQVTM, CDR2 ANQGSEA. This CDR3 reads CSVGGADGYTF. CDR3 coding DNA: TGCAGCGTTGGCGGGGCGGATGGCTACACCTTC.

This clone was seen once. V gene TRBV2 combines with J gene TRBJ1-3; a possible D gene is TRBD1 (6 bases). The CDR3 sequence is 14 residues long. The V and J ends lost 4 bases and 2 bases respectively, with 9 bases between them. Germline V gene data show CDR1 as SNHLY and CDR2 as FYNNEI. The CDR3 loop is CASSGGRTGNTIYF. CDR3 nucleotides: TGTGCCAGCAGTGGGGGGCGAACTGGAAACACCATATATTTT.

The chain combines TRBV5-1 with TRBJ2-3, with unresolved D. CDR3 length: 15 amino acids. Germline CDR1 is SGHRS and CDR2 is YFSETQ. V shed 2 bases and J shed 5 bases, with 15 bases lying between them. The CDR3 here is CASSFGVNTGDTQYF. DNA of the CDR3: TGCGCCAGCAGCTTTGGAGTAAACACCGGAGATACGCAGTATTTT.

The chain employs TRBV30 and TRBJ1-2, with 9 nucleotides matching TRBD1. Unmatched junction bases numbered 7, after V lost 0 bases and J lost 2 bases. CDR3 length equals 16 residues. Germline loops: CDR1 GTSNPN, CDR2 SVGIG (reference sequence). CDR3 amino acids: CAWSVRTGQGNYGYTF. The DNA of the CDR3 is TGTGCCTGGAGTGTACGTACTGGACAGGGGAACTATGGCTACACCTTC.

This chain connects TRBV29-1 to TRBJ1-1; D is perhaps TRBD1 (5 bases). The germline V gene has CDR1 SQVTM and CDR2 ANQGSEA. Trimming took 3 bases from V and 1 from J, leaving 12 bases between them. This CDR3 spans 14 amino acids. CDR3 region: CSVDPAGQNTEAFF. CDR3 in DNA: TGCAGCGTTGACCCCGCCGGACAGAACACTGAAGCTTTCTTT.

This chain uses TRBV5-1 with TRBJ1-1; D remains unclear. V lost 0 bases, J lost 0 bases, and 12 bases lay in between. The germline V gene encodes CDR1 SGHRS and CDR2 YFSETQ. This CDR3 contains 16 residues. The DNA of the CDR3 is TGCGCCAGCAGCTTGGCTCGGGTAGGAATGAACACTGAAGCTTTCTTT. It encodes CASSLARVGMNTEAFF.

This clone was detected a few times. CDR3 protein: CASSGEGFSPLHF. CDR3 nucleotide sequence: TGTGCCAGCTCAGGGGAAGGATTTTCACCCCTCCACTTT. This rearrangement joins TRBV18 to TRBJ1-6; D is unresolved. The CDR3 has 13 amino acids. From germline, CDR1 is KGHSH and CDR2 LQKENI. V lost 5 bases and J lost 9, with 11 bases in between.

The chain joins TRBV5-1 to TRBJ1-2; D gene uncertain. The CDR3 is 15 amino acids. V was clipped by 0 bases and J by 0 bases, with 9 bases between them. Germline V gene sequence: CDR1 SGHRS, CDR2 YFSETQ. The CDR3 DNA follows: TGCGCCAGCAGCTTGGGTCAGGAGGCTAACTATGGCTACACCTTC. Translating it yields CASSLGQEANYGYTF.